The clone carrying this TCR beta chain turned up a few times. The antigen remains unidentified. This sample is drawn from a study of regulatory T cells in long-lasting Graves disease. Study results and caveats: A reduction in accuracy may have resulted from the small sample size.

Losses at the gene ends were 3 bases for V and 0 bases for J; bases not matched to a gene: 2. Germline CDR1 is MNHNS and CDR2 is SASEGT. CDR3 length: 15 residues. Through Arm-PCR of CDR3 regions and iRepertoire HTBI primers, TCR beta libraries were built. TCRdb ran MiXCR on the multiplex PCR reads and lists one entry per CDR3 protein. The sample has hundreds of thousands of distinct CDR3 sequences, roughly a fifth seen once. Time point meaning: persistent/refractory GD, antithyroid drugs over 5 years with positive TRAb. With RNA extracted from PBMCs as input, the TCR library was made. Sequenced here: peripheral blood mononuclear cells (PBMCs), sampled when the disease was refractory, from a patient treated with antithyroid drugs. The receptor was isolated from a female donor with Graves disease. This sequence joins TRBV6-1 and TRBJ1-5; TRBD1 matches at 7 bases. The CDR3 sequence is CASSEGQFSNQPQHF. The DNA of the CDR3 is TGTGCCAGCAGTGAGGGACAGTTTAGCAATCAGCCCCAGCATTTT.